This TCR beta chain came from a study of siplizumab effects on memory and regulatory T cells. Findings and caveats of the study: No functional test confirmed suppression by proliferating siplizumab-culture Tregs. Controls had around 26% Treg-derived mappable alloreactive CD4+ clones on average, versus approximately 70% with siplizumab.

This CDR3 has 15 residues. V trimming: 3 bases; J trimming: 4 bases; junction bases outside the gene matches: 6. Germline V gene sequence: CDR1 KGHSH, CDR2 LQKENI. Sequences were generated from unstimulated naive, memory, effector memory and TEMRA subsets in a few donor pairs. Each sample had roughly 10^5 TCR templates assayed. Repertoires were generated with immunoSEQ multiplex PCR, while TCRdb's copy carries only in-frame clones and drops some. This repertoire shows 62,000 or so clones, roughly 85% found once; its top ten account for approximately 4%. As concerns this clone: Its antigen is currently unknown.

This TCR was sampled from a human donor in good health. The V call is TRBV18, the J call TRBJ2-1, with 7 bases aligning to TRBD2. Sequencing was performed on memory CD4+ T cells sorted from blood. CDR3 nucleotides: TGTGCCAGCTCACCCACTGGGACTAATTACAATGAGCAGTTCTTC. Protein: CASSPTGTNYNEQFF.